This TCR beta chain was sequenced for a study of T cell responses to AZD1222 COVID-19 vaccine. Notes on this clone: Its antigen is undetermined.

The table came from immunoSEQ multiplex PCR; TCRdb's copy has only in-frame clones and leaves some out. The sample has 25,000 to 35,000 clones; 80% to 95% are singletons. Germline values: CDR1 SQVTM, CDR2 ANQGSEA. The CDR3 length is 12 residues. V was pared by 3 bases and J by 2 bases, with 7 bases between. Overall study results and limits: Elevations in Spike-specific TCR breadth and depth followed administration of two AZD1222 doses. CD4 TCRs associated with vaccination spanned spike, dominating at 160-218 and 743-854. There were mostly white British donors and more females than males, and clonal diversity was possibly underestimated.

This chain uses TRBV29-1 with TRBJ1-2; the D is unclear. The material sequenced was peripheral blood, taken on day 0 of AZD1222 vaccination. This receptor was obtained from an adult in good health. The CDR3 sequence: CSVDTLNYGYTF. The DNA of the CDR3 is TGCAGCGTTGATACGTTGAACTATGGCTACACCTTC.